The clone carrying this T cell receptor (beta chain) was recorded a few times. Its target is not known. These data belong to a study of beta chain features in type 1 diabetes. General study results and limits: When cDNA is sequenced, cells with high TCR expression could be over-represented. VDJ junctions from type 1 diabetes patients carried fewer insertions and larger deletions. For Type 1 diabetes patients, all four CD4+ subsets carried TCRB CDR3s that were moderately but significantly shorter.

V gave up 7 bases and J gave up 0 bases, with 13 bases separating them. The germline gives CDR1 GTSNPN, CDR2 SVGIG (reference sequence). The CDR3 is 14 residues long. Post-sort purity exceeded 98% for all sorted populations. Investigators reverse transcribed all isolated RNA, so they sequenced expressed TCRB transcripts. The method was immunoSEQ multiplex PCR; TCRdb's version includes in-frame clones alone and lacks a portion of them. The sample holds 310,000 or so clones, 8% to 13% seen once. The rearrangement joins TRBV30 to TRBJ1-3; D might be TRBD1 (6 bases). This TCR derives from a woman in her twenties or thirties in good health. Source material: naive CD4+ T cells from blood. The CDR3, as DNA: TGTGCCTTCCGTGTGGGGGCCTCTGGAAACACCATATATTTT. Protein sequence: CAFRVGASGNTIYF.